This entry concerns a single TCR beta chain. After removal of 3 bases from V and 8 bases from J, the junction contained 21 bases not matched to a gene. This CDR3 has 20 residues. The V gene's germline CDR1 is KGHDR and CDR2 SFDVKD. The sample belongs to a study of blood T cell repertoires in COVID-19. Overall study context: COVID-19 samples, acute and convalescent, were from the United States, Italy and Spain. The cDNA or gDNA used as material had been derived from T cells, B-cell-depleted T cells, or PBMCs.

As handled by the study authors: Amplified reference gene primers provided the basis for estimating nucleated cell counts. Repertoires were generated with immunoSEQ multiplex PCR, while TCRdb's copy carries only in-frame clones and drops some. The D gene and trimming were derived from the DNA, and the V and J assignments and clone size from that table. The data show 20,000 to 30,000 clones, around 90% seen once. The V gene is TRBV24-1, the J gene TRBJ2-1; 10 bases are a match to TRBD2. The TCR originated in a woman in her fifties or sixties with active COVID-19. Sequencing was done on a sample of peripheral blood. CDR3 in amino acids: CATSDVPGRLQAGGLHEQFF. The CDR3 DNA reads as TGTGCCACCAGTGATGTGCCCGGACGACTCCAAGCGGGAGGGCTGCATGAGCAGTTCTTC.